Below, 18 T cell receptor beta chains from the same sample are listed, as sequenced in a study of blood T cell repertoires in COVID-19 (dated by TCRdb to about 2020). Receptor libraries were prepared by the immunoSEQ multiplex PCR assay. TCRdb stores this immuneACCESS table with in-frame sequences only. Part of the clones is absent; in the studies checked, under half of the shortfall reflects unresolved V genes, and no reason is known for the rest. The sample table shows hundreds of thousands of clones, and 88% are seen once. The ten largest clones represent more than 0.95% of the sample. The sequenced sample was peripheral blood. These receptors were taken from a woman in her thirties or forties who had recovered from COVID-19.

The V and J genes are TRBV12-5 and TRBJ1-2; D call uncertain. With 0 bases removed from V and 4 bases from J, the gap between germline ends came to 6 bases. Germline V gene lookup returns CDR1 LGHNT and CDR2 FRNRAP. This CDR3 has 13 residues. The CDR3 reads CASGLVRGYGYTF. The DNA for the CDR3 is TGTGCTAGTGGTTTGGTTCGGGGCTATGGCTACACCTTC.

V usage is TRBV18 and J usage is TRBJ2-5; D is possibly TRBD1 (5 bases). The V end was cut by 3 bases, the J end by 1 base, with 21 bases between. The CDR3 loop spans 18 amino acids. Germline loops: CDR1 KGHSH, CDR2 LQKENI. The CDR3 region is CASSPRVSQYRSQETQYF. The CDR3 DNA reads as TGTGCCAGCTCACCCAGGGTCTCCCAGTACCGGTCCCAAGAGACCCAGTACTTC.

This chain joins TRBV18 and TRBJ2-3, with D possibly TRBD2 on 6 matching bases. The CDR3 is 15 residues long. With 6 bases removed from V and 4 bases from J, the gap between germline ends came to 17 bases. Germline V gene data show CDR1 as KGHSH and CDR2 as LQKENI. CDR3 bases: TGTGCCAGCTCTCCCCAGGTGGGAGGAGCAGATACGCAGTATTTT. Protein product: CASSPQVGGADTQYF.

This chain connects TRBV7-9 to TRBJ2-7; D could derive from TRBD1 or TRBD2 (6 bases each). Germline V CDR1 and CDR2: SEHNR, FQNEAQ (reference sequence). The CDR3 is made up of 14 amino acids. V was trimmed by 5 bases and J by 2 bases, leaving 13 bases between them. DNA for the CDR3: TGTGCCAGCAGCAGGGGGGAGCCCCCCTACGAGCAGTACTTC. It translates to CASSRGEPPYEQYF.

The V call is TRBV7-2, the J call TRBJ1-4; D is undetermined. Germline CDR1 SGHTA, CDR2 FQGNSA. V lost 4 bases and J 8 bases, leaving 17 bases between the germline ends. The CDR3 is made up of 15 amino acids. CDR3 sequence (DNA): TGTGCCAGCAGCTCACGGGTAGTACTAGGGGAAAAACTGTTTTTT. Amino acids: CASSSRVVLGEKLFF. Full variable domain (missing parts from reference TRBV7-2 and TRBJ1-4): GAGVSQSPSNKVTEKGKDVELRCDPISGHTALYWYRQSLGQGLEFLIYFQGNSAPDKSGLPSDRFSAERTGGSVSTLTIQRTQQEDSAVYLCASSSRVVLGEKLFFGSGTQLSVL.

This chain connects TRBV24-1 to TRBJ2-1; TRBD2 agrees at 13 bases. V gave up 4 bases and J gave up 7 bases; unmatched junction bases: 6. Germline V CDR1 and CDR2: KGHDR, SFDVKD. This CDR3 spans 16 amino acids. The CDR3 region is CATSDPRTSGRNEQFF. In DNA, the CDR3 is TGTGCCACCAGTGACCCCCGGACTAGCGGGAGAAATGAGCAGTTCTTC.

V gene TRBV12-2 combines with J gene TRBJ1-2; the table gives TRBD1 as D, unverified against the DNA. TRBV12-2 corresponds to a pseudogene. This CDR3 is 17 amino acids long. The DNA of the CDR3 is TGTGCAAGTCGCTTAGTGGACCGGGACAGGGAGTACTATGGCTACACCTTC. This sequence encodes CASRLVDRDREYYGYTF.

The genes are TRBV5-1 and TRBJ2-7, with a tentative D call TRBD1 (5 bases). V gave up 0 bases and J gave up 2 bases, with 12 bases separating them. The CDR3 consists of 15 residues. Germline V gene data show CDR1 as SGHRS and CDR2 as YFSETQ. CDR3 DNA: TGCGCCAGCAGCTTGGCGGTGCAGGGCCCCTACGAGCAGTACTTC. Its protein is CASSLAVQGPYEQYF.

Only one count was recorded for this clone. The genes are TRBV7-9 and TRBJ2-1, with 11 nucleotides matching TRBD2. The CDR3 spans 17 residues. V dropped 5 bases and J dropped 0; count of bases not matched to a gene: 6. Germline loops: CDR1 SEHNR, CDR2 FQNEAQ (reference sequence). The CDR3 nucleotides are TGTGCCAGCAGCCCACCCGGACTAGCGGGCTCCTACAATGAGCAGTTCTTC. Its protein product is CASSPPGLAGSYNEQFF.

This chain uses TRBV24-1 with TRBJ1-3; D unresolved. The V gene lost 4 bases and the J gene lost 4 bases, with 4 bases spanning the gap. The germline gives CDR1 KGHDR, CDR2 SFDVKD. The CDR3 covers 12 residues. Written as DNA, the CDR3 is TGTGCCACCAGTGACTCCGGAAACACCATATATTTT. Its translation: CATSDSGNTIYF.

The chain uses TRBV9 and TRBJ1-2; D uncertain. Trimming stripped 0 bases from V and 7 bases from J, with 7 bases between. The CDR3 sequence is 12 residues long. The germline CDR1 and CDR2 sequences are SGDLS and YYNGEE. The CDR3 nucleotides are TGTGCCAGCAGCGTAGCTACGGGTGGCTACACCTTC. It translates to CASSVATGGYTF.

This clone has more than one count but fewer than ten. The chain combines TRBV14 with TRBJ2-7; no clear D gene. Germline V CDR1 and CDR2: SGHDN, FVKESK. The CDR3 has 13 amino acids. Trimming took off 0 bases at V and 6 bases at J, with 9 bases between the two ends. The CDR3 protein is CASSQDLGGEQYF. The CDR3 DNA is TGTGCCAGCAGCCAAGACCTTGGCGGCGAGCAGTACTTC.

This sequence joins TRBV4-1 and TRBJ2-7; weak D call: TRBD2 (6 bases). V was trimmed by 4 bases and J by 4 bases, leaving 8 bases between them. The germline V gene has CDR1 MGHRA and CDR2 YSYEKL. The CDR3 totals 12 residues. CDR3 residues: CASSLSGYEQYF. The CDR3, as DNA: TGCGCCAGCAGCCTTAGCGGATACGAGCAGTACTTC.

For this clone: The sample contains more than one DNA sequence encoding this CDR3. The chain combines TRBV5-1 with TRBJ2-1; 12 nucleotides line up with TRBD2. The CDR3 is made up of 14 amino acids. The germline V gene encodes CDR1 SGHRS and CDR2 YFSETQ. The J segment lost 7 bases and the V segment lost 4 bases, leaving 3 bases of the junction unmatched. CDR3 loop: CASSPGLAGNEQFF. CDR3 coding DNA: TGCGCCAGCAGCCCCGGACTAGCGGGGAATGAGCAGTTCTTC.

The CDR3 DNA sequence: TGTGCCAGCACCCCGGGCACTGAAGCTTTCTTT. Translation gives CASTPGTEAFF. This chain uses TRBV7-9 with TRBJ1-1; unclear D gene. V was pared by 7 bases and J by 4 bases, with 7 bases between. Per germline, CDR1 SEHNR and CDR2 FQNEAQ (reference sequence). The length of the CDR3 is 11 residues.

This chain connects TRBV12-3 or TRBV12-4 to TRBJ1-1; D may be TRBD1 (6 bases). This CDR3 is built from 13 residues. Trimming removed 7 bases at V and 4 bases at J, with 13 bases between. CDR3 amino acids: CASKGGGRTEAFF. DNA of the CDR3: TGTGCCAGCAAGGGCGGGGGCCGCACTGAAGCTTTCTTT.

V usage is TRBV28 and J usage is TRBJ1-2, with 8 bases fitting TRBD1. The CDR3 sequence is 15 residues long. Germline V gene data show CDR1 as MDHEN and CDR2 as SYDVKM. V gave up 6 bases and J gave up 6 bases; unmatched junction bases: 12. CDR3 residues: CASRSGQGQVDGYTF. For the CDR3, the DNA is TGTGCCAGCAGGTCTGGACAGGGACAAGTCGATGGCTACACCTTC.

The chain is built from TRBV12-3 or TRBV12-4 and TRBJ1-6, with a tentative D call TRBD1 (6 bases). The CDR3 is 12 residues long. The V end lost 4 bases, the J end lost 16 bases, and 14 bases lay between the germline ends. In nucleotides, the CDR3 is TGTGCCAGCAGTTACGGGGGGGGACATCTCCACTTT. This gives the protein CASSYGGGHLHF.